The 13 T cell receptor beta chains presented below share a single source sample, sequenced in a study of cytomegalovirus exposure and HLA in healthy donors. Amplification used 60 Vbeta primers and 13 Jbeta primers. The assay was immunoSEQ multiplex PCR, and TCRdb's table has in-frame clones only and misses some. The sample lists over 95,000 clones; 75% to 80% were seen once. Material: PBMCs. The source is a woman in her 40s in good health and CMV-seropositive.

The chain carries TRBV18 and TRBJ2-5, with TRBD1 matching over 9 bases. Trimming cost V 2 bases and J 4 bases; bases outside gene matches: 5. Germline values: CDR1 KGHSH, CDR2 LQKENI. The CDR3 runs to 15 residues. The CDR3 here is CASSPRTGQGETQYF. DNA of the CDR3: TGTGCCAGCTCACCAAGAACGGGACAGGGAGAGACCCAGTACTTC.

The CDR3 sequence: CASSGQAYNSPLHF. Written as DNA, the CDR3 is TGTGCCAGCAGTGGACAGGCTTATAATTCACCCCTCCACTTT. The chain links TRBV2 to TRBJ1-6; possible D gene TRBD1, 6 bases. The CDR3 has 14 amino acids. The ends were cut back, 4 bases at V and 4 bases at J, with 8 bases in the middle. The germline CDR1 and CDR2 sequences are SNHLY and FYNNEI.

V usage is TRBV7-8 and J usage is TRBJ2-4, with TRBD2 as a possible D gene (6 bases). Germline values: CDR1 SGHVS, CDR2 FQNEAQ. CDR3 length: 13 amino acids. Trimming shortened V by 5 bases and J by 7 bases, and 12 bases separated the two germline ends. Here the CDR3 reads CASSPGVANIQYF. As DNA, the CDR3 is TGTGCCAGCAGCCCGGGGGTAGCGAACATTCAGTACTTC.

Comment on this clone: This same CDR3 is encoded by further DNA sequences in the sample. V gene TRBV5-1 combines with J gene TRBJ1-1; TRBD1 is a possible D gene (5 bases). Per the germline V gene, CDR1 is SGHRS and CDR2 is YFSETQ. V was trimmed by 1 base and J by 1 base, leaving 5 bases between them. The CDR3 loop spans 13 amino acids. CDR3 loop: CASSLQGNTEAFF. CDR3 nucleotide sequence: TGCGCCAGCAGCTTGCAGGGGAACACTGAAGCTTTCTTT.

The chain carries TRBV19 and TRBJ2-7; TRBD2 agrees at 9 bases. The junction had 5 bases not matched to a gene; V was cut back by 2 bases and J by 3 bases. Germline V CDR1 and CDR2: LNHDA, SQIVND (reference sequence). This CDR3 comprises 15 residues. CDR3 loop: CASSILSGGFYEQYF. CDR3 DNA: TGTGCCAGTAGTATACTAAGCGGGGGGTTCTACGAGCAGTACTTC.

Here the CDR3 reads CASTLQGYNSPLHF. The CDR3 nucleotides are TGTGCCAGCACCCTACAGGGCTATAATTCACCCCTCCACTTT. The V call is TRBV6-6, the J call TRBJ1-6; weak D call: TRBD1 (6 bases). V was trimmed by 7 bases and J by 3 bases, leaving 10 bases between them. The CDR3 contains 14 residues. CDR1 is MNHNY, CDR2 SVGAGI, per germline (reference sequence).

The chain has TRBV5-1 and TRBJ2-2, with 8 positions matching TRBD2. J was trimmed by 5 bases and V by 4 bases; bases with no gene match: 7. The CDR3 sequence is 15 residues long. CDR1 is SGHRS, CDR2 YFSETQ, per germline. Here the CDR3 reads CASSPRGDGTGELFF. The CDR3 DNA follows: TGCGCCAGCAGCCCGCGGGGGGATGGGACCGGGGAGCTGTTTTTT.

The chain joins TRBV14 to TRBJ1-4, with D unresolved. V lost 2 bases, J lost 8 bases, and 12 bases lay in between. This CDR3 spans 14 amino acids. Germline CDR1 and CDR2: SGHDN and FVKESK. The CDR3 region is CASSQSQKYEKLFF. CDR3 DNA: TGTGCCAGCAGCCAATCGCAGAAGTACGAAAAACTGTTTTTT.

V and J are TRBV7-6 and TRBJ2-3; D remains unclear. There are 12 residues in the CDR3. Trimming shortened V by 4 bases and J by 6 bases, and 8 bases separated the two germline ends. The V gene's germline CDR1 is SGHVS and CDR2 FNYEAQ. CDR3 region: CASSSSVDTQYF. CDR3 nucleotide sequence: TGTGCCAGCAGCTCCTCCGTGGATACGCAGTATTTT.

This clone was observed once. This rearrangement joins TRBV19 to TRBJ2-7; 8 bases line up with TRBD1. This CDR3 contains 16 residues. CDR1 is LNHDA and CDR2 is SQIVND in the germline V gene (reference sequence). V was clipped by 5 bases and J by 1 base; unmatched bases: 10. Here the CDR3 reads CASSAAQGAISYEQYF. DNA for the CDR3: TGTGCCAGTAGTGCCGCGCAGGGGGCGATTTCCTACGAGCAGTACTTC.

The V call is TRBV18, the J call TRBJ1-1; a weak D match, TRBD1 (6 bases). The CDR3 is 15 residues long. With 3 bases removed from V and 4 bases from J, the gap between germline ends came to 15 bases. Germline CDR1 and CDR2: KGHSH and LQKENI. Written as DNA, the CDR3 is TGTGCCAGCTCACCGGACCGACAGGCCTCCACTGAAGCTTTCTTT. Translating it yields CASSPDRQASTEAFF.

The V gene is TRBV5-1, the J gene TRBJ1-1, with 9 positions matching TRBD1. The CDR3 totals 16 residues. CDR1 is SGHRS, CDR2 YFSETQ, per germline. The ends lost 2 bases at V and 5 bases at J; junction bases unmatched: 10. The CDR3 protein is CASSLCRDRACTEAFF. The CDR3 coding sequence is TGCGCCAGCAGCTTATGCCGGGACAGGGCTTGTACTGAAGCTTTCTTT.

This chain links TRBV30 with TRBJ2-1, with D possibly TRBD2 on 6 matching bases. Germline-derived CDR1 and CDR2 are GTSNPN and SVGIG (reference sequence). The CDR3 sequence is 14 residues long. V was trimmed by 2 bases and J by 0 bases, leaving 8 bases between them. The CDR3 is CAWSSGGSYNEQFF. CDR3 sequence (DNA): TGTGCCTGGAGTTCCGGGGGCTCCTACAATGAGCAGTTCTTC.